This T cell receptor (beta chain) was obtained from a study of identical twins. The CDR3 totals 15 residues. The germline V gene encodes CDR1 SEHNR and CDR2 FQNEAQ (reference sequence). Trimming cost V 1 base and J 14 bases; bases outside gene matches: 14. The study's findings and limits: Invariant MAIT and iNKT cells could partly confound zero-insertion analyses.

Remarks on this clonotype: Its antigen is not known.

Using its own MiXCR run on the 5' RACE reads, TCRdb lists one record per CDR3 protein. The data contain 1.5 million or so distinct CDR3 sequences, roughly a third of them singletons. The rearrangement joins TRBV7-9 to TRBJ2-1, with 7 bases that match TRBD2. The receptor comes from a newborn girl in good health. The sequencing sample was made of cord blood. CDR3 sequence reads: CASSLESPSGRREFF. As DNA, the CDR3 is TGTGCCAGCAGCTTAGAATCTCCTAGCGGTAGGAGGGAGTTCTTC.